Listed here are 8 T cell receptor beta chains from one sample, sequenced in a study of PD-L1 blockade in urothelial cancer. Method: immunoSEQ multiplex PCR; TCRdb's copy keeps in-frame clones and lacks some. This table has 70,000 to 95,000 clones, roughly 90% appearing once. The sample's time point: pretreatment peripheral blood. This sample comprised PBMCs, obtained around atezolizumab (anti-PD-L1) treatment. These receptors came from a woman of 80 years or more with urothelial cancer.

This chain uses TRBV6-1 with TRBJ2-7, with 11 bases matching TRBD2. The CDR3 is 15 residues long. Germline V CDR1 and CDR2: MNHNS, SASEGT. V dropped 4 bases and J dropped 4; count of bases not matched to a gene: 6. CDR3 residues: CASSVTSGGEYEQYF. In DNA, the CDR3 is TGTGCCAGCAGTGTAACTAGCGGGGGTGAATACGAGCAGTACTTC.

The chain is built from TRBV2 and TRBJ2-3, with D unclear. The V gene's germline CDR1 is SNHLY and CDR2 FYNNEI. Trimming took 2 bases from V and 6 from J, leaving 6 bases between them. The CDR3 covers 12 residues. The CDR3 DNA follows: TGTGCCAGCAGTGAATTGGAGGATACGCAGTATTTT. It translates to CASSELEDTQYF.

This clone appeared a few times. The chain carries TRBV28 and TRBJ2-7; TRBD2 is a possible D gene (5 bases). Trimming cost V 4 bases and J 2 bases, with 6 bases left between them. Germline CDR1 MDHEN, CDR2 SYDVKM. The CDR3 loop spans 12 amino acids. The CDR3 spells CASSSGTYEQYF. In DNA form, the CDR3 reads TGTGCCAGCAGTTCCGGGACCTACGAGCAGTACTTC.

The gene calls are TRBV19 and TRBJ1-1, with TRBD1 matching over 7 bases. The CDR3 sequence is 16 residues long. The V gene end was trimmed by 5 bases and the J gene end by 5 bases; junction bases not matched to a gene: 14. CDR1 is LNHDA and CDR2 is SQIVND in the germline V gene (reference sequence). As DNA, the CDR3 is TGTGCCAGTAGTCAATTAGGGGGCAGGGGAGGTACTGAAGCTTTCTTT. This codes for CASSQLGGRGGTEAFF.

V is TRBV7-7 and J is TRBJ2-1; 9 bases map to TRBD2. CDR3 length: 15 amino acids. CDR1 and CDR2 (germline): SSHAT, FNYEAQ (reference sequence). After removal of 1 base from V and 9 bases from J, the junction contained 7 bases not matched to a gene. The CDR3 DNA reads as TGTGCCAGCAGCTTAGTAGCGGGGGCGGTGGGTGAGCAGTTCTTC. It translates to CASSLVAGAVGEQFF.

CDR3 region: CASSIEGTSDYNEQFF. As DNA, the CDR3 is TGTGCCAGTAGTATAGAAGGGACTAGCGACTACAATGAGCAGTTCTTC. The chain is built from TRBV19 and TRBJ2-1; the match to TRBD2 covers 10 bases. The CDR3 totals 16 residues. Germline V gene sequence: CDR1 LNHDA, CDR2 SQIVND (reference sequence). V dropped 0 bases and J dropped 3; count of bases not matched to a gene: 2.

The chain links TRBV5-1 to TRBJ2-1, with D unresolved. CDR1 is SGHRS and CDR2 is YFSETQ in the germline V gene. Trimming removed 5 bases at V and 8 bases at J, with 14 bases between. This CDR3 is built from 13 residues. CDR3 nucleotides: TGCGCCAGCAGGATTACGGCGGTGGATGAGCAGTTCTTC. Amino acids: CASRITAVDEQFF.

The genes are TRBV11-2 and TRBJ2-3; 11 bases are shared with TRBD2. V was clipped by 5 bases and J by 4 bases; unmatched bases: 5. Germline V CDR1 and CDR2: SGHAT, FQNNGV. CDR3 size: 15 residues. CDR3 nucleotides: TGTGCCAGCAGCCCAACTAGCGGGAGAGCAGATACGCAGTATTTT. Protein: CASSPTSGRADTQYF.